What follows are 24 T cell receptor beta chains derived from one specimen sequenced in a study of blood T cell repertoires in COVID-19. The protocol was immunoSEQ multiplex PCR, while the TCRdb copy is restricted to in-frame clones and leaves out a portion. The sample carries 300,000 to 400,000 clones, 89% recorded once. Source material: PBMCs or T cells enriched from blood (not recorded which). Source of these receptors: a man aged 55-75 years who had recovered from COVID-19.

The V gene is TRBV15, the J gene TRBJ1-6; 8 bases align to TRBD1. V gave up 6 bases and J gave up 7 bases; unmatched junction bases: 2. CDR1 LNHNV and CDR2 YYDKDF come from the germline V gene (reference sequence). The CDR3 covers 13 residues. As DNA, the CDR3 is TGTGCCACCAGGCGACAGGGGAATTCACCCCTCCACTTT. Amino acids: CATRRQGNSPLHF.

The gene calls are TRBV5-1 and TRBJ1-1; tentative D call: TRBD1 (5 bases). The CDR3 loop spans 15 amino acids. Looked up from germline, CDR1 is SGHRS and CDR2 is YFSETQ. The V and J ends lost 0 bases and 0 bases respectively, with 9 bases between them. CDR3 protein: CASSLAAGLNTEAFF. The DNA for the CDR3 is TGCGCCAGCAGCTTGGCGGCAGGGCTGAACACTGAAGCTTTCTTT.

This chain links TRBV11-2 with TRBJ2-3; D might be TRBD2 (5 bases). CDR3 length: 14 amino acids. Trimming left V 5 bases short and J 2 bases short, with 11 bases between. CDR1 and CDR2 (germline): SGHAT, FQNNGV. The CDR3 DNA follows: TGTGCCAGCAGCGCCCGGGAACCCACAGATACGCAGTATTTT. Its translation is CASSAREPTDTQYF.

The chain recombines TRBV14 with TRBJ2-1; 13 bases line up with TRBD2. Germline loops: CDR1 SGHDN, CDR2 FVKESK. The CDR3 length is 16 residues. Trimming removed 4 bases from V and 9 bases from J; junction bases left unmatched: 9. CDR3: CASSPGLAGAPAEQFF. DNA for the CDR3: TGTGCCAGCAGCCCCGGACTAGCGGGAGCCCCCGCTGAGCAGTTCTTC.

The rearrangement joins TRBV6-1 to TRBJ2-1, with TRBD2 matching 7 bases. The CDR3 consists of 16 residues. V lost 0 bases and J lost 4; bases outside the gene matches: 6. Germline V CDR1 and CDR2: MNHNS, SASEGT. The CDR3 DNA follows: TGTGCCAGCAGTGAAGCTCGCGGGAGAACTTACAATGAGCAGTTCTTC. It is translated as CASSEARGRTYNEQFF.

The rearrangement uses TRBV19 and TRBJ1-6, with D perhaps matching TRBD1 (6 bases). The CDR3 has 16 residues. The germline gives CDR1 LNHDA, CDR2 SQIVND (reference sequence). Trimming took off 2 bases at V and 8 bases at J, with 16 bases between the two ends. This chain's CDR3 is CASSIRWGRGDSPLHF. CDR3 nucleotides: TGTGCCAGTAGTATAAGGTGGGGCAGGGGTGATTCACCCCTCCACTTT.

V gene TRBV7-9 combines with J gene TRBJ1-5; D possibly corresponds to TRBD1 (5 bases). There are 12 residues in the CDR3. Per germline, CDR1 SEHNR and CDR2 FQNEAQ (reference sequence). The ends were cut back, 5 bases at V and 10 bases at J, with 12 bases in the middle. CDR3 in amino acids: CASSAGPSPQHF. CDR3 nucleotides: TGTGCCAGCAGCGCGGGGCCAAGCCCCCAGCATTTT.

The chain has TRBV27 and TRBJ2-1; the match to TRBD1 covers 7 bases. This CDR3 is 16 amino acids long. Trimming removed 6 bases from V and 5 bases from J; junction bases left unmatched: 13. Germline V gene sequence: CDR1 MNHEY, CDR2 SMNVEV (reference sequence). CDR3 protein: CASSRHDRDYDNEQFF. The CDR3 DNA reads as TGTGCCAGCAGCCGACACGACAGGGATTATGACAATGAGCAGTTCTTC.

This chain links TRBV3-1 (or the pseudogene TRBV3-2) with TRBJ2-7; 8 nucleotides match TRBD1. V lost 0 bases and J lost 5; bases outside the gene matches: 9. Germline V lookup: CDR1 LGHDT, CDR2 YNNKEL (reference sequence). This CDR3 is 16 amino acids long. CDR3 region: CASSQEGRDRHNEQYF. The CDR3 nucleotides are TGTGCCAGCAGCCAAGAGGGCCGGGACAGGCACAACGAGCAGTACTTC.

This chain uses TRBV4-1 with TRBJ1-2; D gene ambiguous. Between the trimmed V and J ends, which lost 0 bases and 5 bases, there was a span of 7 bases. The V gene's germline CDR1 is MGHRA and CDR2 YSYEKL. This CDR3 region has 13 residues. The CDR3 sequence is CASSQDGGYGYTF. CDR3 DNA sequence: TGCGCCAGCAGCCAAGATGGCGGGTATGGCTACACCTTC.

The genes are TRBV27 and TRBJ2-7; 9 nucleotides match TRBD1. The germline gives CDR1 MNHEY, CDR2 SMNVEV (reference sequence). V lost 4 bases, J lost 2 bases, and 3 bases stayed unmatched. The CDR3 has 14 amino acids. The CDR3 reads CASSSTGGPYEQYF. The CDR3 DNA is TGTGCCAGCAGTTCGACAGGGGGGCCCTACGAGCAGTACTTC.

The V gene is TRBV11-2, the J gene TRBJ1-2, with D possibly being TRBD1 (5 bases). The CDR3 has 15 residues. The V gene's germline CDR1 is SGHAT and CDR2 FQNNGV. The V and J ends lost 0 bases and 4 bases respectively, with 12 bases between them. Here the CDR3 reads CASSLDPRATYGYTF. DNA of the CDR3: TGTGCCAGCAGCTTAGATCCCAGGGCGACCTATGGCTACACCTTC. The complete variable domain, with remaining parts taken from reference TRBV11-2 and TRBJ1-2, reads EAGVAQSPRYKIIEKRQSVAFWCNPISGHATLYWYQQILGQGPKLLIQFQNNGVVDDSQLPKDRFSAERLKGVDSTLKIQPAKLEDSAVYLCASSLDPRATYGYTFGSGTRLTVV.

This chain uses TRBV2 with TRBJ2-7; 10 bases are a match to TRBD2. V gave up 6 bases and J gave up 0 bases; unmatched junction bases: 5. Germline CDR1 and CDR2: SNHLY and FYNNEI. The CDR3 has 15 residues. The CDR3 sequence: CASRGGTSVSYEQYF. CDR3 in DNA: TGTGCCAGCAGAGGAGGGACTAGCGTCTCCTACGAGCAGTACTTC.

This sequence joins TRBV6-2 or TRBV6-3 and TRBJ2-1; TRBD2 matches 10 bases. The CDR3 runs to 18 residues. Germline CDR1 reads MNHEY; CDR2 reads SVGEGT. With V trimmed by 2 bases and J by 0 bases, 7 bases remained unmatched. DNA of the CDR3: TGTGCCAGCAGTTACCTACTAGCGGGATCGAGCTCCTACAATGAGCAGTTCTTC. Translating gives CASSYLLAGSSSYNEQFF.

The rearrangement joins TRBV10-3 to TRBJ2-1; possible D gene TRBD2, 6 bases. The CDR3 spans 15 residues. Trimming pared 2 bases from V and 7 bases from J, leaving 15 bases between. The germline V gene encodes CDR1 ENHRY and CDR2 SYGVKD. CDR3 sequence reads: CAISERSGLGNEQFF. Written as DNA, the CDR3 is TGTGCCATCAGTGAGCGAAGCGGGCTTGGGAATGAGCAGTTCTTC.

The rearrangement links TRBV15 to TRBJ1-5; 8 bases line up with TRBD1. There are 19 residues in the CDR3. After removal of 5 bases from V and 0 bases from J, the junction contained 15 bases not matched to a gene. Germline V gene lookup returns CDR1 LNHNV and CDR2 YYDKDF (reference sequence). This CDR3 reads CATSGRDRTLAYSNQPQHF. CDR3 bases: TGTGCCACCAGCGGCCGGGACAGGACCCTCGCGTATAGCAATCAGCCCCAGCATTTT.

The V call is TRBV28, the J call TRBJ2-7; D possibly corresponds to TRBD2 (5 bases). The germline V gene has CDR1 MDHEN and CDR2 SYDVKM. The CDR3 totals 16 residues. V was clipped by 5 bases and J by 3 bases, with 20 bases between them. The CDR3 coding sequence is TGTGCCAGCAGTCCTCGGATCCGGGCGGGCATCTACGAGCAGTACTTC. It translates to CASSPRIRAGIYEQYF.

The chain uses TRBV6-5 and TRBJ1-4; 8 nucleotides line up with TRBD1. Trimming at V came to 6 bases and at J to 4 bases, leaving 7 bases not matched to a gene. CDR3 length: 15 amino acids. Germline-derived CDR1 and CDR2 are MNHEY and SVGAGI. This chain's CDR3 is CASRAQGARNEKLFF. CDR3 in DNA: TGTGCCAGCAGGGCCCAGGGGGCTCGTAATGAAAAACTGTTTTTT.

For the CDR3, the DNA is TGTGCCAGCAGCTTAGGGCCAGGGCTAACGGGGCCCCAGCATTTT. It is translated as CASSLGPGLTGPQHF. J is TRBJ1-5 and V is TRBV7-6; maybe TRBD1 (5 bases). This CDR3 has 15 amino acids. Germline V gene sequence: CDR1 SGHVS, CDR2 FNYEAQ. V was cut by 1 base and J by 9 bases, with 16 bases left in between.

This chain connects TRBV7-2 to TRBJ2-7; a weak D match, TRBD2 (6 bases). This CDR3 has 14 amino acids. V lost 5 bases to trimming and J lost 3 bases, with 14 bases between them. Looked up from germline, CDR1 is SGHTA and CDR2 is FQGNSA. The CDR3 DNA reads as TGTGCCAGCAGCCCTGGGGAGGCGTACTACGAGCAGTACTTC. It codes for CASSPGEAYYEQYF.

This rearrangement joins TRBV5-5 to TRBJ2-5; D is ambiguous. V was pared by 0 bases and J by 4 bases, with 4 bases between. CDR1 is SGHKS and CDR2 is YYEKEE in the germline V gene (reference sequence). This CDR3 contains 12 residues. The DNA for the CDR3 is TGTGCCAGCAGCTTGGACGGAGAGACCCAGTACTTC. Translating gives CASSLDGETQYF.

Written as DNA, the CDR3 is TGTGCCAGCAGCCAAGGAGTTTCTAACTATGGCTACACCTTC. Residues: CASSQGVSNYGYTF. The chain employs TRBV3-1 (or the pseudogene TRBV3-2) and TRBJ1-2; D is unresolved. V lost 1 base and J lost 0, with 6 bases in between. Germline assignment: CDR1 LGHDT and CDR2 YNNKEL (reference sequence). This CDR3 spans 14 amino acids.

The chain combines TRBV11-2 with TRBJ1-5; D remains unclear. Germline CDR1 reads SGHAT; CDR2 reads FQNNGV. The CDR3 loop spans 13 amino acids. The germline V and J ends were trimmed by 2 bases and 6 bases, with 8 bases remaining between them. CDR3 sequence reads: CASSLSPVQPQHF. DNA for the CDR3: TGTGCCAGCAGCTTATCACCGGTTCAGCCCCAGCATTTT.

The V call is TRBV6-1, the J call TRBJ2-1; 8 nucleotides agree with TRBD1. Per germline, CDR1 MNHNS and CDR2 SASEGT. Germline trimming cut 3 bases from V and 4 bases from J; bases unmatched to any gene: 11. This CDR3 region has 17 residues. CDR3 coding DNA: TGTGCCAGCAGTGATTCTACAGGGGGGCTGAGGTACAATGAGCAGTTCTTC. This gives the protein CASSDSTGGLRYNEQFF.